The subject of this entry is one T cell receptor beta chain. Its antigen is not known. PCR amplification relied on 60 Vbeta primers (plus 13 Jbeta primers). Repertoires were generated with immunoSEQ multiplex PCR, while TCRdb's copy carries only in-frame clones and drops some. This table has about 70,000 clones, 62% appearing once. The sample originates from a study of cytomegalovirus exposure and HLA in healthy donors. Study results and caveats: Reportedly, a later analysis found an Asian-associated ancestry cluster had fewer N-insertions than the approximately 670-donor mean.

This CDR3 contains 14 residues. The V gene end was trimmed by 1 base and the J gene end by 7 bases; junction bases not matched to a gene: 6. Germline CDR1 and CDR2: SGHAT and FQNNGV. This chain connects TRBV11-2 to TRBJ1-2, with TRBD1 matching over 7 bases. This receptor was obtained from a man aged 25 to 40 in good health and CMV-seronegative. Sequenced material: PBMCs. The CDR3 coding sequence is TGTGCCAGCAGCTTAGCGGCCCCAGGGGGTGGCTACACCTTC. Its protein is CASSLAAPGGGYTF.